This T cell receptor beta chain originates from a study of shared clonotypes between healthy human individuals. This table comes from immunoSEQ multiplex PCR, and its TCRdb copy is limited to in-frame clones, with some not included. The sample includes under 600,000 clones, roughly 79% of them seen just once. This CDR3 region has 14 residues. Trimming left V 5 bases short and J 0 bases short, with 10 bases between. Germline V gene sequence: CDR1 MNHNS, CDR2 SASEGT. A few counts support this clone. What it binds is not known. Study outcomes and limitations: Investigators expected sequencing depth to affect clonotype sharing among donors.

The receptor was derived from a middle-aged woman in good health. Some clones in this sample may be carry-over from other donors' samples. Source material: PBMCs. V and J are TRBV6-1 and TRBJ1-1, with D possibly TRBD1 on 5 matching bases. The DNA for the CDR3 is TGTGCCAGCAGTTCGGGACGGCTGAACACTGAAGCTTTCTTT. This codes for CASSSGRLNTEAFF.